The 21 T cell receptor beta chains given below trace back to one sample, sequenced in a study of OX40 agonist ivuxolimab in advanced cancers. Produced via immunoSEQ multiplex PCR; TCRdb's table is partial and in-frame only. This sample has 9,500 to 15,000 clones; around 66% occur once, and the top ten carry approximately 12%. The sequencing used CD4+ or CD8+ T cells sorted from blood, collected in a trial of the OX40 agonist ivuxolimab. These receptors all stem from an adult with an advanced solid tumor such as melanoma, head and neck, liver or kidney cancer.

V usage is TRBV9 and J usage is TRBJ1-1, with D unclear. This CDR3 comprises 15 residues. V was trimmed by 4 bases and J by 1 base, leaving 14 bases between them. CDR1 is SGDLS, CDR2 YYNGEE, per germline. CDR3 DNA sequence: TGTGCCAGCAGCCCGACCCCGGGCGCGAACACTGAAGCTTTCTTT. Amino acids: CASSPTPGANTEAFF.

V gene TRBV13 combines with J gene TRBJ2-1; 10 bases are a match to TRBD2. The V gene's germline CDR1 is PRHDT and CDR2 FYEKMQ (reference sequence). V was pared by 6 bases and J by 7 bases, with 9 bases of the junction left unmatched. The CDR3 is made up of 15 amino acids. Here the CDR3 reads CASRPRVAGGNEQFF. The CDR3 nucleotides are TGTGCCAGCAGACCTAGAGTAGCGGGAGGTAATGAGCAGTTCTTC.

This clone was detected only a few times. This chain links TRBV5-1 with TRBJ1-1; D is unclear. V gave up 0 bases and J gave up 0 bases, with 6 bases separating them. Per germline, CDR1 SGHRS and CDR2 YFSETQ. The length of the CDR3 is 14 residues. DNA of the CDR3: TGCGCCAGCAGCTTGGGGGGTTTGAACACTGAAGCTTTCTTT. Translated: CASSLGGLNTEAFF.

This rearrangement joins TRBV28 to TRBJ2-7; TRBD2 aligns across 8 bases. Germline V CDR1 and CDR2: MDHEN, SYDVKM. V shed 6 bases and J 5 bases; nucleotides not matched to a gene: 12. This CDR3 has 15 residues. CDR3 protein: CASSPVGTRSHEQYF. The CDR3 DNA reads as TGTGCCAGCAGCCCGGTGGGGACTAGGTCCCACGAGCAGTACTTC.

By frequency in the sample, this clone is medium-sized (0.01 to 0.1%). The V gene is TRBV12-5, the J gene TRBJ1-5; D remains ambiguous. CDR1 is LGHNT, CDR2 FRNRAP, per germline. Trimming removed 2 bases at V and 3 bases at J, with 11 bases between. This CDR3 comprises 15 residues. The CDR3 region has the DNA TGTGCTAGTGGTTTGAGGCGGTCCAACAATCAGCCCCAGCATTTT. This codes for CASGLRRSNNQPQHF.

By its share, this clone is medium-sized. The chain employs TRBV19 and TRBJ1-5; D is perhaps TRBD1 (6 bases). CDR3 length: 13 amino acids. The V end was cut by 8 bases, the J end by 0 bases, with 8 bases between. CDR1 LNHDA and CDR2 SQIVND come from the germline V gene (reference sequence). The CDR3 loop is CASGQLSNQPQHF. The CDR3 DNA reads TGTGCCAGTGGACAGCTTAGCAATCAGCCCCAGCATTTT. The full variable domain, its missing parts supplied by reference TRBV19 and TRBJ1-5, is DGGITQSPKYLFRKEGQNVTLSCEQNLNHDAMYWYRQDPGQGLRLIYYSQIVNDFQKGDIAEGYSVSREKKESFPLTVTSAQKNPTAFYLCASGQLSNQPQHFGDGTRLSIL.

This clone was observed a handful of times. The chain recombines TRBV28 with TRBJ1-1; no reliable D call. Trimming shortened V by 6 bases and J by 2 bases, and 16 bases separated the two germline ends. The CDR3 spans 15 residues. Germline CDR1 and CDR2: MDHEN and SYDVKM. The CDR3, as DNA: TGTGCCAGCAGACAGTGGACGGGATACAACACTGAAGCTTTCTTT. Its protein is CASRQWTGYNTEAFF.

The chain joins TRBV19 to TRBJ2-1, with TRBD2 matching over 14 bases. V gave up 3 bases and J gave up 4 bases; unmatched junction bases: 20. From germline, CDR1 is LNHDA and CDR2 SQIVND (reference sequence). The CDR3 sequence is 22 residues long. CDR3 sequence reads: CASSIGTSGGRLQSPPYNEQFF. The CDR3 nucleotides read TGTGCCAGTAGTATCGGGACTAGCGGGGGCCGGCTACAGTCCCCTCCTTACAATGAGCAGTTCTTC.

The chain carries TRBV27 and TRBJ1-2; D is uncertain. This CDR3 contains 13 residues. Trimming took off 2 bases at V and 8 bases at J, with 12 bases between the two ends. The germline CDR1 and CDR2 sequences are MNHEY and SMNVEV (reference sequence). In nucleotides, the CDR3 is TGTGCCAGCAGTTTAGGCTTGGCCGGCGGCTACACCTTC. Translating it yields CASSLGLAGGYTF.

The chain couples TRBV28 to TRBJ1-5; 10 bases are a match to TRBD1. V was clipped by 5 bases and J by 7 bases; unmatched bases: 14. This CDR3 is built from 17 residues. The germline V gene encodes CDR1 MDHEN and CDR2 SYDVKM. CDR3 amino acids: CASSLIGTDRGPQPQHF. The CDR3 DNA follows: TGTGCCAGCAGTCTTATCGGTACTGACAGGGGGCCGCAGCCCCAGCATTTT.

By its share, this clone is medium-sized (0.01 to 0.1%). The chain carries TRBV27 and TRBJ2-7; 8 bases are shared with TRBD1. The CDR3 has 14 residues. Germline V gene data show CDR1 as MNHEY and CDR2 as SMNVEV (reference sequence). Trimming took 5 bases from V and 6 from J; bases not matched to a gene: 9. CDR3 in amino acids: CASSPLGRGREQYF. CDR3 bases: TGTGCCAGCAGTCCCCTCGGCAGGGGGCGCGAGCAGTACTTC.

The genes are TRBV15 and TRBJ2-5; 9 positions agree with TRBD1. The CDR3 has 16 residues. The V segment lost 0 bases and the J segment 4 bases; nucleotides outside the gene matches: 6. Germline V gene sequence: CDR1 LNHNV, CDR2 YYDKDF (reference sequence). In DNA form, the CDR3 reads TGTGCCACCAGCAGAGAGGACAGGGGATTTGGAGAGACCCAGTACTTC. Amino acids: CATSREDRGFGETQYF.

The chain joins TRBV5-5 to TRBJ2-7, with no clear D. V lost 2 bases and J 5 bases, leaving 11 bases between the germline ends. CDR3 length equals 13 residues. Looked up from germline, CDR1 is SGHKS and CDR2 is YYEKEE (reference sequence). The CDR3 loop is CASSFSVSNEQYF. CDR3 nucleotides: TGTGCCAGCAGCTTCTCGGTATCTAACGAGCAGTACTTC.

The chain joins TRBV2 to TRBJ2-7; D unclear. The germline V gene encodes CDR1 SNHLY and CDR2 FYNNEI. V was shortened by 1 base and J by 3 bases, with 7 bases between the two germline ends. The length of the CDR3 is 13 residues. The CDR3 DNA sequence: TGTGCCAGCAGTGAAGGGCCTGGCTACGAGCAGTACTTC. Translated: CASSEGPGYEQYF.

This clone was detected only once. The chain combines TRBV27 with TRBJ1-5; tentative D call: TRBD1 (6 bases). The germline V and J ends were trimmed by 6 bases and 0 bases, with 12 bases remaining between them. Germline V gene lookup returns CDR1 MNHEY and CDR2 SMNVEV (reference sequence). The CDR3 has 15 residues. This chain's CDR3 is CASSPDRSSNQPQHF. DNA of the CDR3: TGTGCCAGCAGCCCCGACAGGTCTAGCAATCAGCCCCAGCATTTT.

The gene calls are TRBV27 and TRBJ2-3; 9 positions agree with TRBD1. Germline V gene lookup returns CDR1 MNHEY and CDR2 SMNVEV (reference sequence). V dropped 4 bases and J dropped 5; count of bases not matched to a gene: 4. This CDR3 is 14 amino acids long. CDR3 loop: CASSSRQGVDTQYF. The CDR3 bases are TGTGCCAGCAGTTCTCGACAGGGGGTAGATACGCAGTATTTT.

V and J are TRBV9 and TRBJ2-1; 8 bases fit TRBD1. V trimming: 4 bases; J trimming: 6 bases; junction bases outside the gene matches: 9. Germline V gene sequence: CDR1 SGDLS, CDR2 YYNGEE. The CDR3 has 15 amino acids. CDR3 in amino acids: CASSLVGQDRNEQFF. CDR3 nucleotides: TGTGCCAGCAGCCTGGTGGGACAGGATCGCAATGAGCAGTTCTTC. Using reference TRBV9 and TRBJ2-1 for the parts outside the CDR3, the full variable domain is DSGVTQTPKHLITATGQRVTLRCSPRSGDLSVYWYQQSLDQGLQFLIQYYNGEERAKGNILERFSAQQFPDLHSELNLSSLELGDSALYFCASSLVGQDRNEQFFGPGTRLTVL.

The CDR3 coding sequence is TGTGCCAGCAGCTTATCCGGGGGAGTGGGAGAGACCCAGTACTTC. It yields the protein CASSLSGGVGETQYF. The chain couples TRBV7-9 to TRBJ2-5; D possibly corresponds to TRBD2 (6 bases). Trimming stripped 2 bases from V and 4 bases from J, with 14 bases between. Germline lookup yields CDR1 SEHNR and CDR2 FQNEAQ (reference sequence). The CDR3 extends over 15 amino acids.

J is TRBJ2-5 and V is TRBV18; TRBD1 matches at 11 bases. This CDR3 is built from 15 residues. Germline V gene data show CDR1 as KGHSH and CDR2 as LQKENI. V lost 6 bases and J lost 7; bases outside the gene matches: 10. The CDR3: CASSPGQGAPGTQYF. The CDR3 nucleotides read TGTGCCAGCTCTCCCGGACAGGGGGCGCCTGGGACCCAGTACTTC.

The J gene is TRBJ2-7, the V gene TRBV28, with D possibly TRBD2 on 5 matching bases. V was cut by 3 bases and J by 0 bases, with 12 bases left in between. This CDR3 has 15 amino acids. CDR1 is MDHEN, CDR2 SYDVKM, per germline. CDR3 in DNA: TGTGCCAGCAGTTTGGCCGGGGAAGGCTCCTACGAGCAGTACTTC. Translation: CASSLAGEGSYEQYF.

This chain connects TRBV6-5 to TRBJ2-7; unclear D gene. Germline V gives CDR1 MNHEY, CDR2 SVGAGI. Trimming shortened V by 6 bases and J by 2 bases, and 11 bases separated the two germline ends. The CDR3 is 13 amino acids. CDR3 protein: CASSRSEAYEQYF. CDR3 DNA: TGTGCCAGCAGCAGGTCGGAAGCCTACGAGCAGTACTTC.